These 28 T cell receptor beta chains share one sample of origin, sequenced in a study of cytomegalovirus exposure and HLA in healthy donors. Clones were sequenced by immunoSEQ multiplex PCR, and TCRdb holds only the in-frame ones, with some missing. The table records 180,000 or so clones, roughly 82% of them present only once. The specimen was PBMCs. The receptors were sampled from a woman in her twenties or thirties in good health and CMV-seropositive.

The chain carries TRBV2 and TRBJ2-1, with TRBD2 identical over 12 bases. This CDR3 comprises 17 residues. The ends lost 11 bases at V and 1 base at J; junction bases unmatched: 12. Germline CDR1 SNHLY, CDR2 FYNNEI. The CDR3: CAGAGLAGTSSYNEQFF. The CDR3 coding sequence is TGTGCCGGGGCAGGACTAGCGGGGACGTCATCCTACAATGAGCAGTTCTTC.

This sequence joins TRBV6-6 and TRBJ2-1, with 7 bases identical to TRBD2. In germline, CDR1 is MNHNY, CDR2 SVGAGI (reference sequence). Unmatched junction bases numbered 3, after V lost 6 bases and J lost 1 base. The CDR3 sequence is 14 residues long. CDR3 residues: CASSRTSSYNEQFF. The CDR3 nucleotides read TGTGCCAGCAGCCGGACTAGTTCCTACAATGAGCAGTTCTTC.

The V call is TRBV6-7, the J call TRBJ2-5; the match to TRBD2 covers 7 bases. TRBV6-7 is an open reading frame whose function is uncertain. The junction had 20 bases not matched to a gene; V was cut back by 11 bases and J by 5 bases. The CDR3 has 16 amino acids. CDR3 nucleotide sequence: TGTGCCGGGGACTTACGATGGGAGGGCCCTCGGGAGACCCAGTACTTC. This encodes CAGDLRWEGPRETQYF.

This chain connects TRBV19 to TRBJ2-1, with D hard to call. CDR3 length: 14 amino acids. V dropped 3 bases and J dropped 1 base, with 7 bases sitting between them. The germline V gene encodes CDR1 LNHDA and CDR2 SQIVND (reference sequence). The CDR3 sequence is CASSIRVSYNEQFF. DNA for the CDR3: TGTGCCAGTAGTATTCGGGTATCCTACAATGAGCAGTTCTTC.

This clone was detected a few times. This sequence joins TRBV2 and TRBJ2-7, with 7 bases matching TRBD1. CDR1 is SNHLY and CDR2 is FYNNEI in the germline V gene. CDR3 length: 13 amino acids. Trimming took 5 bases from V and 5 from J; bases not matched to a gene: 6. The CDR3 sequence is CASSPTGLNEQYF. The CDR3 bases are TGTGCCAGCAGTCCGACAGGGCTCAACGAGCAGTACTTC.

V is TRBV9 and J is TRBJ1-1; TRBD1 agrees at 9 bases. The germline V gene has CDR1 SGDLS and CDR2 YYNGEE. This CDR3 has 15 residues. V lost 4 bases to trimming and J lost 7 bases; unmatched junction nucleotides: 11. The CDR3: CASSPLVPGQGEAFF. The CDR3 DNA reads TGTGCCAGCAGCCCACTAGTCCCGGGACAGGGTGAAGCTTTCTTT.

The chain links TRBV27 to TRBJ2-2; 7 bases are a match to TRBD2. Trimming took 2 bases from V and 7 from J; bases not matched to a gene: 19. This CDR3 is built from 19 residues. Germline V lookup: CDR1 MNHEY, CDR2 SMNVEV (reference sequence). The CDR3 region is CASSLRAVVAGDEHGELFF. In DNA, the CDR3 is TGTGCCAGCAGTTTAAGGGCCGTCGTGGCGGGAGATGAGCACGGGGAGCTGTTTTTT.

This clone was seen once. V usage is TRBV5-1 and J usage is TRBJ2-3; 11 nucleotides agree with TRBD1. Germline values: CDR1 SGHRS, CDR2 YFSETQ. This CDR3 spans 14 amino acids. V was clipped by 4 bases and J by 4 bases; unmatched bases: 2. Here the CDR3 reads CASSPGQGADTQYF. Written as DNA, the CDR3 is TGCGCCAGCAGCCCGGGACAGGGGGCAGATACGCAGTATTTT.

This clone was detected once. V usage is TRBV5-1 and J usage is TRBJ2-7; TRBD2 matches at 10 bases. V dropped 0 bases and J dropped 6; count of bases not matched to a gene: 12. This CDR3 is 17 amino acids long. CDR1 SGHRS and CDR2 YFSETQ come from the germline V gene. The CDR3 DNA is TGCGCCAGCAGCTTGGCCTGGGGAGCGGGAGGGAAATTCGAGCAGTACTTC. Its translation is CASSLAWGAGGKFEQYF.

V is TRBV6-5 and J is TRBJ2-3, with 8 nucleotides matching TRBD2. Germline V gene lookup returns CDR1 MNHEY and CDR2 SVGAGI. The trim removed 10 bases at V and 6 bases at J, leaving 6 bases unmatched. This CDR3 is 12 amino acids long. CDR3 sequence (DNA): TGTGCCACCGGGACTAGTCCCGATACGCAGTATTTT. Its protein is CATGTSPDTQYF.

This clone was counted once. V gene TRBV7-6 combines with J gene TRBJ2-3; tentative D call: TRBD2 (6 bases). This CDR3 is 17 amino acids long. Germline loops: CDR1 SGHVS, CDR2 FNYEAQ. V dropped 1 base and J dropped 4 bases, with 18 bases sitting between them. The CDR3, as DNA: TGTGCCAGCAGCTTAGGGGCGGGACCGCTAGGGGCAGATACGCAGTATTTT. Translating it yields CASSLGAGPLGADTQYF.

The J gene is TRBJ2-2, the V gene TRBV5-4, with a weak D call TRBD2 (6 bases). Germline values: CDR1 SGHNT, CDR2 YYREEE (reference sequence). Trimming shortened V by 3 bases and J by 4 bases, and 13 bases separated the two germline ends. This CDR3 is built from 15 residues. CDR3 in DNA: TGTGCCAGCAGCTCCCAGCAGGGAGGCACCGGGGAGCTGTTTTTT. Its protein is CASSSQQGGTGELFF.

The rearrangement links TRBV28 to TRBJ2-1, with 8 nucleotides matching TRBD2. The CDR3 consists of 17 residues. The J segment lost 3 bases and the V segment lost 6 bases, leaving 13 bases of the junction unmatched. Germline V lookup: CDR1 MDHEN, CDR2 SYDVKM. CDR3 sequence reads: CASSNLGLAGYYNEQFF. The CDR3 nucleotides are TGTGCCAGCAGCAACCTTGGCCTAGCGGGTTACTACAATGAGCAGTTCTTC. Based on the CDR3 plus reference TRBV28 and TRBJ2-1, the full variable domain is DVKVTQSSRYLVKRTGEKVFLECVQDMDHENMFWYRQDPGLGLRLIYFSYDVKMKEKGDIPEGYSVSREKKERFSLILESASTNQTSMYLCASSNLGLAGYYNEQFFGPGTRLTVL.

This clone was recorded only once. The chain uses TRBV29-1 and TRBJ1-1; the D is unclear. Germline CDR1 SQVTM, CDR2 ANQGSEA. Trimming shortened V by 6 bases and J by 4 bases, and 15 bases separated the two germline ends. This CDR3 has 13 amino acids. In nucleotides, the CDR3 is TGCAGCGTCGCCGCGACGACGGGCACTGAAGCTTTCTTT. Residues: CSVAATTGTEAFF.

This clone was counted once. The V gene is TRBV29-1, the J gene TRBJ1-4, with D hard to call. CDR3 length: 13 amino acids. V was trimmed by 4 bases and J by 8 bases, leaving 14 bases between them. In germline, CDR1 is SQVTM, CDR2 ANQGSEA. CDR3 in amino acids: CSVVDPDSEKLFF. CDR3 nucleotides: TGCAGCGTTGTAGACCCAGACTCGGAAAAACTGTTTTTT. The variable domain in full, completed from reference TRBV29-1 and TRBJ1-4, reads SAVISQKPSRDICQRGTSLTIQCQVDSQVTMMFWYRQQPGQSLTLIATANQGSEATYESGFVIDKFPISRPNLTFSTLTVSNMSPEDSSIYLCSVVDPDSEKLFFGSGTQLSVL.

J is TRBJ1-1 and V is TRBV2; D is unresolved. CDR3 length: 12 residues. Deletions cut 6 bases from V and 5 bases from J, with 10 bases between. CDR1 SNHLY and CDR2 FYNNEI come from the germline V gene. This CDR3 reads CASSYQVTEAFF. Here the CDR3 DNA reads TGTGCCAGCAGCTACCAGGTTACTGAAGCTTTCTTT.

The rearrangement uses TRBV2 and TRBJ1-5; a possible D gene is TRBD1 (5 bases). Germline V lookup: CDR1 SNHLY, CDR2 FYNNEI. The CDR3 spans 13 residues. The germline V and J ends were trimmed by 6 bases and 9 bases, with 15 bases remaining between them. The CDR3 DNA follows: TGTGCCAGCAGGGTGGCCGTCCAGGGGCCCCAGCATTTT. This sequence encodes CASRVAVQGPQHF.

V is TRBV28 and J is TRBJ2-5; 11 bases fit TRBD1. Germline V lookup: CDR1 MDHEN, CDR2 SYDVKM. J lost 2 bases, V lost 4 bases, and 9 bases had no gene match. This CDR3 is 17 amino acids long. The CDR3 loop reads CASSSKDRGRWQETQYF. The CDR3, as DNA: TGTGCCAGCAGTTCAAAGGACAGGGGGCGATGGCAAGAGACCCAGTACTTC.

The rearrangement uses TRBV5-1 and TRBJ2-5; D is unclear. V was shortened by 2 bases and J by 2 bases, with 4 bases between the two germline ends. Germline V gene sequence: CDR1 SGHRS, CDR2 YFSETQ. The CDR3 is 12 residues long. CDR3 in amino acids: CASSFRQETQYF. The CDR3 DNA reads TGCGCCAGCAGCTTTAGACAAGAGACCCAGTACTTC.

CDR3 region: CATPEGGELFF. The DNA of the CDR3 is TGCGCCACCCCGGAGGGCGGGGAGCTGTTTTTT. The V gene is TRBV5-1, the J gene TRBJ2-2; perhaps TRBD2 as D (6 bases). Trimming took 9 bases from V and 7 from J, leaving 10 bases between them. Germline lookup yields CDR1 SGHRS and CDR2 YFSETQ. The CDR3 loop spans 11 amino acids.

The chain employs TRBV5-1 and TRBJ2-7, with a weak D call TRBD2 (5 bases). This CDR3 is built from 12 residues. Germline CDR1 is SGHRS and CDR2 is YFSETQ. Trimming cost V 4 bases and J 6 bases, with 11 bases left between them. In DNA form, the CDR3 reads TGCGCCAGCAGCCCCCCGGGAAGCGAGCAGTACTTC. It is translated as CASSPPGSEQYF.

CDR3 bases: TGTGCCAGCAGGTACACACAGAACACTGAAGCTTTCTTT. It codes for CASRYTQNTEAFF. The V call is TRBV6-5, the J call TRBJ1-1, with D unresolved. This CDR3 has 13 residues. The germline V gene has CDR1 MNHEY and CDR2 SVGAGI. The V end was cut by 6 bases, the J end by 1 base, with 9 bases between.

The chain is built from TRBV27 and TRBJ2-1, with no clear D. Germline assignment: CDR1 MNHEY and CDR2 SMNVEV (reference sequence). This CDR3 comprises 14 residues. The V end was cut by 4 bases, the J end by 0 bases, with 7 bases between. CDR3 sequence (DNA): TGTGCCAGCAGTTCCTCAGGCTCCTACAATGAGCAGTTCTTC. This encodes CASSSSGSYNEQFF.

V and J are TRBV27 and TRBJ2-1; 14 bases map to TRBD2. This CDR3 spans 18 amino acids. The V segment lost 3 bases and the J segment 5 bases; nucleotides outside the gene matches: 9. The germline V gene encodes CDR1 MNHEY and CDR2 SMNVEV (reference sequence). The CDR3, as DNA: TGTGCCAGCAGTTTTGAATGGACTAGCGGGAGGTTTAACAATGAGCAGTTCTTC. It encodes CASSFEWTSGRFNNEQFF.

The V gene is TRBV11-1, the J gene TRBJ1-1; TRBD1 matches 11 bases. CDR1 SGHAT and CDR2 FQDESV come from the germline V gene (reference sequence). There are 17 residues in the CDR3. V trimming: 4 bases; J trimming: 2 bases; junction bases outside the gene matches: 9. CDR3 protein: CASSSPGQGDFNTEAFF. The DNA of the CDR3 is TGTGCCAGCAGCTCACCGGGACAGGGGGACTTTAACACTGAAGCTTTCTTT.

The chain joins TRBV29-1 to TRBJ1-2; tentatively, D is TRBD1 (5 bases). This CDR3 region has 14 residues. V lost 0 bases and J 8 bases, leaving 16 bases between the germline ends. Germline lookup yields CDR1 SQVTM and CDR2 ANQGSEA. The CDR3 region has the DNA TGCAGCGTTGAAGAGGGCAGGGTCTCTGGCGGCTACACCTTC. This sequence encodes CSVEEGRVSGGYTF.

This clone was found a few times. The chain carries TRBV15 and TRBJ1-5; D unclear. This CDR3 has 13 amino acids. Trimming stripped 1 base from V and 5 bases from J, with 6 bases between. Germline V gene sequence: CDR1 LNHNV, CDR2 YYDKDF (reference sequence). CDR3 loop: CATSRAVDQPQHF. DNA of the CDR3: TGTGCCACCAGCAGAGCCGTCGATCAGCCCCAGCATTTT. Filled out from reference TRBV15 and TRBJ1-5, the complete variable domain reads DAMVIQNPRYQVTQFGKPVTLSCSQTLNHNVMYWYQQKSSQAPKLLFHYYDKDFNNEADTPDNFQSRRPNTSFCFLDIRSPGLGDTAMYLCATSRAVDQPQHFGDGTRLSIL.

This chain connects TRBV7-3 to TRBJ2-5; D may be TRBD1 (6 bases). The CDR3 has 13 residues. The germline V and J ends were trimmed by 6 bases and 5 bases, with 13 bases remaining between them. The germline CDR1 and CDR2 sequences are SGHTA and FQGTGA. CDR3 coding DNA: TGTGCCAGCAGTCCAGGGGTTGGGGAGACCCAGTACTTC. Protein sequence: CASSPGVGETQYF.